This T cell receptor beta chain originates from a study of T cell responses to AZD1222 COVID-19 vaccine. For the study at large: Some second doses came at about 4 weeks and others at about 12 weeks; these were pooled. General study findings and limits: Most donors were white British, females outnumbered males, and clonal diversity was possibly underestimated. The span of vaccine-associated CD4 TCRs extended across spike, with dominance at 160-218 and 743-854. Variant regions that are unmutated are reportedly the target of nearly half of spike-specific TCRs.

With regard to this clone: Its antigen is as yet unknown.

Repertoires were generated with immunoSEQ multiplex PCR, while TCRdb's copy carries only in-frame clones and drops some. The sample shows approximately 150,000 clones, 92% of them seen only once. The CDR3 has 13 amino acids. The germline gives CDR1 MRHNA, CDR2 SNTAGT. V lost 6 bases and J lost 5, with 13 bases in between. Sequenced here: peripheral blood, sampled on day 0 of AZD1222 vaccination. The sequence was obtained from an adult in good health. The rearrangement links TRBV6-4 to TRBJ1-2; D possibly corresponds to TRBD1 (5 bases). CDR3 region: CASSLDWGYGYTF. The DNA for the CDR3 is TGTGCCAGCAGCCTTGACTGGGGGTATGGCTACACCTTC.